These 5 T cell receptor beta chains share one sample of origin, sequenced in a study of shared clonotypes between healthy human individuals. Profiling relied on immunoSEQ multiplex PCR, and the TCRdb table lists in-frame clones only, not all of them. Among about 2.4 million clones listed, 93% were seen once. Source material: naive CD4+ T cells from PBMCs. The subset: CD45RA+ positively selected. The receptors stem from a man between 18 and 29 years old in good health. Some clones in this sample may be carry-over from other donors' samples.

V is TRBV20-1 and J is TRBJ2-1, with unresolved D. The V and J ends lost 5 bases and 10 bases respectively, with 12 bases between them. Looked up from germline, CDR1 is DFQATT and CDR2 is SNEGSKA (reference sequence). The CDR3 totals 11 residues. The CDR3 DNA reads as TGCAGTGCTCTACTGGGCTGGGAGCAGTTCTTC. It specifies CSALLGWEQFF.

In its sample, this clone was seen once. The CDR3 DNA follows: TGCAGCATCAGCCGACGCCTAGTCGGTCGCGAGCAGTTCTTC. It is translated as CSISRRLVGREQFF. The chain has TRBV29-1 and TRBJ2-1; D call uncertain. Trimming removed 8 bases at V and 10 bases at J, with 24 bases between. Germline V lookup: CDR1 SQVTM, CDR2 ANQGSEA. This CDR3 is 14 amino acids long.

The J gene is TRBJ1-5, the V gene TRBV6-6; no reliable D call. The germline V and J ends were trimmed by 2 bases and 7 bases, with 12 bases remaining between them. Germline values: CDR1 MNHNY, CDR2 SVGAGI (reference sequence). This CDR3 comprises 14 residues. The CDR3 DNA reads TGTGCCAGCAGTTACAGCCAACAACGGCAGCCCCAGCATTTT. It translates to CASSYSQQRQPQHF.

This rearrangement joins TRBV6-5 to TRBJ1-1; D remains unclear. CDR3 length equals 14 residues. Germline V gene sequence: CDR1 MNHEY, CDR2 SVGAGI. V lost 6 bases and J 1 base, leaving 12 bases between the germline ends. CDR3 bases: TGTGCCAGCAGCCGGAGGACTGCGAACACTGAAGCTTTCTTT. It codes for CASSRRTANTEAFF.

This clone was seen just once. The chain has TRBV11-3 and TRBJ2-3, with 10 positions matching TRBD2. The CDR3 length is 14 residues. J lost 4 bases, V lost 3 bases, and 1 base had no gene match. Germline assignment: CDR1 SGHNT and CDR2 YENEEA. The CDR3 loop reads CASSFLAGADTQYF. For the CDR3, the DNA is TGTGCCAGCAGCTTCCTAGCGGGAGCAGATACGCAGTATTTT. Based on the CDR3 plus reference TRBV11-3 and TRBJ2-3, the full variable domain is EAGVVQSPRYKIIEKKQPVAFWCNPISGHNTLYWYLQNLGQGPELLIRYENEEAVDDSQLPKDRFSAERLKGVDSTLKIQPAELGDSAVYLCASSFLAGADTQYFGPGTRLTVL.